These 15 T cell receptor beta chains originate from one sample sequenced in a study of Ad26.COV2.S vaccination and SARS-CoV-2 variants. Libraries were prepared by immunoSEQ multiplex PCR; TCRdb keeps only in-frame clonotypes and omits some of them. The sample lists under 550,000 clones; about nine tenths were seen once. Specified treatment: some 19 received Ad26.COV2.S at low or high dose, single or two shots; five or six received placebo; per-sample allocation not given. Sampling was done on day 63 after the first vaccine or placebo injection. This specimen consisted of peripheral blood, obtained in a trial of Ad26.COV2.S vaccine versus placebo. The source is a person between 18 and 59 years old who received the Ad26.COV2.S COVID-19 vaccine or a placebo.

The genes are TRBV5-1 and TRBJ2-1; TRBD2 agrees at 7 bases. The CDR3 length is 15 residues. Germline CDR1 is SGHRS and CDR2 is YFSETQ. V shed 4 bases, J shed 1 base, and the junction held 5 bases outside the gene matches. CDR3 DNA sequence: TGCGCCAGCAGCCCGAGCGGGGATTCCTACAATGAGCAGTTCTTC. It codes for CASSPSGDSYNEQFF.

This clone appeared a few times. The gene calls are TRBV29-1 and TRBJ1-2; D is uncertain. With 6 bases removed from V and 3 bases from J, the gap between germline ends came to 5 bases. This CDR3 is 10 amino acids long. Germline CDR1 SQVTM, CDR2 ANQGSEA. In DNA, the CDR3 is TGCAGCGTAGACTACTATGGCTACACCTTC. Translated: CSVDYYGYTF. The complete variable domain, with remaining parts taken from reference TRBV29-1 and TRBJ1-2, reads SAVISQKPSRDICQRGTSLTIQCQVDSQVTMMFWYRQQPGQSLTLIATANQGSEATYESGFVIDKFPISRPNLTFSTLTVSNMSPEDSSIYLCSVDYYGYTFGSGTRLTVV.

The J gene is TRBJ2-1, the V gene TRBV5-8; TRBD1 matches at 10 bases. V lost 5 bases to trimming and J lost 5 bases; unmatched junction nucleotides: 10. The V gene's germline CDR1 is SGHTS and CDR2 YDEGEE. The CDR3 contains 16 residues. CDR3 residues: CASRKLGQGGNNEQFF. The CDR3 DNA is TGTGCCAGCAGAAAACTAGGACAGGGGGGCAACAATGAGCAGTTCTTC.

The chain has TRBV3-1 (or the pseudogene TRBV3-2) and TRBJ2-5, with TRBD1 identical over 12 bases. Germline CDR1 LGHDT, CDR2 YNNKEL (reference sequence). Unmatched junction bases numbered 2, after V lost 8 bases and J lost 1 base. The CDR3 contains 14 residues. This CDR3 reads CASRDRGLQETQYF. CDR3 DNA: TGTGCCAGCCGGGACAGGGGGCTCCAAGAGACCCAGTACTTC.

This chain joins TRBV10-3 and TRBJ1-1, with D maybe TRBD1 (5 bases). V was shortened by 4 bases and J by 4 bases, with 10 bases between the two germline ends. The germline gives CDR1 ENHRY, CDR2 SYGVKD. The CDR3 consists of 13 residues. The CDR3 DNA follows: TGTGCCATCAGTGGTAGGGGTTTCACTGAAGCTTTCTTT. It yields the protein CAISGRGFTEAFF.

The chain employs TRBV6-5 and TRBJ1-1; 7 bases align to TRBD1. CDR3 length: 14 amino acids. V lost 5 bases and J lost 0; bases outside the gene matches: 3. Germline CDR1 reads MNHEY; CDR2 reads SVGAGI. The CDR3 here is CASSRQGMNTEAFF. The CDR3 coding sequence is TGTGCCAGCAGTAGACAGGGCATGAACACTGAAGCTTTCTTT.

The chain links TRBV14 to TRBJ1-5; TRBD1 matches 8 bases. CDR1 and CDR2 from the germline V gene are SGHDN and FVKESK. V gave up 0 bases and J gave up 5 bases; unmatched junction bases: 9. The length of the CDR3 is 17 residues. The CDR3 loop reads CASSQESGQGIDQPQHF. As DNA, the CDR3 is TGTGCCAGCAGCCAAGAGAGCGGACAGGGTATCGATCAGCCCCAGCATTTT.

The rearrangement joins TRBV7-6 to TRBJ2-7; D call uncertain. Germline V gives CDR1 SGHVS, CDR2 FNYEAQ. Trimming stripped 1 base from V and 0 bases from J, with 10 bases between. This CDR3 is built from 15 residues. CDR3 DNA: TGTGCCAGCAGCTTAGGATCAGCAAGCTCCTACGAGCAGTACTTC. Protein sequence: CASSLGSASSYEQYF.

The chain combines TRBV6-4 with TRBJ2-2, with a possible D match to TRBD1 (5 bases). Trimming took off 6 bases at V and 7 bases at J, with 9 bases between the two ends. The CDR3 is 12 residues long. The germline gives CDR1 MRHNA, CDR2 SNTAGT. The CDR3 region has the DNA TGTGCCAGCAGGTCAGGGTTCGGGGAGCTGTTTTTT. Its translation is CASRSGFGELFF.

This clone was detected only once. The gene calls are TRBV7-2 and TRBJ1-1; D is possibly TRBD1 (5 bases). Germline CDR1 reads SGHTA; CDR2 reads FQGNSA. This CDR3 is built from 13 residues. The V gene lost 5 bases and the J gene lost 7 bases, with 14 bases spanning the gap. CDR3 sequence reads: CASSLSRGGEAFF. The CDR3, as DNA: TGTGCCAGCAGCCTTTCTCGGGGGGGTGAAGCTTTCTTT. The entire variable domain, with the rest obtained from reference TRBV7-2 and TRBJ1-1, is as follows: GAGVSQSPSNKVTEKGKDVELRCDPISGHTALYWYRQSLGQGLEFLIYFQGNSAPDKSGLPSDRFSAERTGGSVSTLTIQRTQQEDSAVYLCASSLSRGGEAFFGQGTRLTVV.

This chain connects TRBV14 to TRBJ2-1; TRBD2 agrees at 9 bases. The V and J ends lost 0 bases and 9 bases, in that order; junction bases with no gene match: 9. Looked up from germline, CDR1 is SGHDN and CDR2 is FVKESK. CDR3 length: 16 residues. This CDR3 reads CASSQDWAAGGGEQFF. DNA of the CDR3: TGTGCCAGCAGCCAAGATTGGGCAGCGGGAGGAGGTGAGCAGTTCTTC. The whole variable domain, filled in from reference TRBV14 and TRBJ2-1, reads EAGVTQFPSHSVIEKGQTVTLRCDPISGHDNLYWYRRVMGKEIKFLLHFVKESKQDESGMPNNRFLAERTGGTYSTLKVQPAELEDSGVYFCASSQDWAAGGGEQFFGPGTRLTVL.

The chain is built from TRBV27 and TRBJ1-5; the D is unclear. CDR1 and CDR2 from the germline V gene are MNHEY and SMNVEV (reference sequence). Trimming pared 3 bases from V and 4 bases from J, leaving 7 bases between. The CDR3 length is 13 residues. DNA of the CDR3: TGTGCCAGCAGTTTGTGGGCGAATCAGCCCCAGCATTTT. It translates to CASSLWANQPQHF.

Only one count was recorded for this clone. The CDR3 here is CASSYKDSYNEQFF. The CDR3 nucleotides read TGTGCCAGCAGTTATAAGGACTCGTACAATGAGCAGTTCTTC. The rearrangement uses TRBV6-6 and TRBJ2-1; maybe TRBD2 (5 bases). This CDR3 has 14 amino acids. The V gene lost 3 bases and the J gene lost 4 bases, with 10 bases spanning the gap. The germline gives CDR1 MNHNY, CDR2 SVGAGI (reference sequence).

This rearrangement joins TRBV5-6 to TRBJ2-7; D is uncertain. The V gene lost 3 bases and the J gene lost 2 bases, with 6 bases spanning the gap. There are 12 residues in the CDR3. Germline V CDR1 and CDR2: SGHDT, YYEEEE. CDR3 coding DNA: TGTGCCAGCAGCTCCGGGCCCTACGAGCAGTACTTC. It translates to CASSSGPYEQYF.

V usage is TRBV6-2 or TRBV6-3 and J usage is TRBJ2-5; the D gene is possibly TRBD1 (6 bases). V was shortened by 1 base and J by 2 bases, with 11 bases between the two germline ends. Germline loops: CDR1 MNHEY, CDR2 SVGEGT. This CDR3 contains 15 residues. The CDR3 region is CASSYWTGTQETQYF. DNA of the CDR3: TGTGCCAGCAGTTACTGGACCGGGACACAAGAGACCCAGTACTTC.